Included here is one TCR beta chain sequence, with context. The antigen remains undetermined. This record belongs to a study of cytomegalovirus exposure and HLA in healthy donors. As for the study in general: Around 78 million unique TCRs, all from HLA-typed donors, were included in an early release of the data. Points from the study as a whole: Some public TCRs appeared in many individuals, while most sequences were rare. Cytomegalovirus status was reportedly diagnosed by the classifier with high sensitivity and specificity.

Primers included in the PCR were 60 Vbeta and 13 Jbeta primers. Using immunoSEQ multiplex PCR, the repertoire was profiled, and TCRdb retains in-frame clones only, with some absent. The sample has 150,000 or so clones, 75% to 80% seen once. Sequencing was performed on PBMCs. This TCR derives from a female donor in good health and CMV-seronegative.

The CDR3 DNA reads TGTGCCAGCAGCCAGTCCAGGGGTGGGTACCTCTACCAAGAGACCCAGTACTTC. It encodes CASSQSRGGYLYQETQYF. The chain employs TRBV7-9 and TRBJ2-5, with a weak D call TRBD1 (6 bases). The V and J ends lost 5 bases and 0 bases respectively, with 22 bases between them. This CDR3 is 18 amino acids long. Germline CDR1 is SEHNR and CDR2 is FQNEAQ (reference sequence).